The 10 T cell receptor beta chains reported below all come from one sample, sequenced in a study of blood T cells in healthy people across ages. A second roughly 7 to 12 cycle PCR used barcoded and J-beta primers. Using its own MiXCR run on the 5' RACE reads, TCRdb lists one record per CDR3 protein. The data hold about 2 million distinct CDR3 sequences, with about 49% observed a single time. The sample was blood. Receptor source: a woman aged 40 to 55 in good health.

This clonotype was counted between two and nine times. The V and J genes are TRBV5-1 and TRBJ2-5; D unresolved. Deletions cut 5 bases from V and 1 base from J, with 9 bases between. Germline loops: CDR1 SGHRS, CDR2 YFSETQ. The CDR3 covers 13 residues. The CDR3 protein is CASREQFQETQYF. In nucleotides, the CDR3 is TGCGCCAGCAGGGAGCAGTTCCAAGAGACCCAGTACTTC.

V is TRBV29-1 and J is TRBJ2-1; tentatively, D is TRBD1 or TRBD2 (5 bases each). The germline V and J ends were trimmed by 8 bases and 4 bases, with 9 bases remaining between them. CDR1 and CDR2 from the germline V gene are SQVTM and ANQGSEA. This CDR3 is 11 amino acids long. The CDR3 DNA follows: TGCAGCTTGGGGGATTACAATGAGCAGTTCTTC. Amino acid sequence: CSLGDYNEQFF.

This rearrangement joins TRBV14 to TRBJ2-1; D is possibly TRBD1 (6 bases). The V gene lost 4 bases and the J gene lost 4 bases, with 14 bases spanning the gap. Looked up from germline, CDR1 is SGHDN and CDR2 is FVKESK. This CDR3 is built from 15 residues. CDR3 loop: CASSRDRLTYNEQFF. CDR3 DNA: TGTGCCAGCAGCCGCGACAGGTTGACTTACAATGAGCAGTTCTTC.

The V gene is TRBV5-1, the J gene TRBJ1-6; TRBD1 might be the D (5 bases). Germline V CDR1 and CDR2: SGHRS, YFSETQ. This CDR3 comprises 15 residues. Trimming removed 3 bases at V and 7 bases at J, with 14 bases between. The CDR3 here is CASSSGRRDNSPLHF. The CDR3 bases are TGCGCCAGCAGCTCGGGACGGAGAGACAATTCACCCCTCCACTTT.

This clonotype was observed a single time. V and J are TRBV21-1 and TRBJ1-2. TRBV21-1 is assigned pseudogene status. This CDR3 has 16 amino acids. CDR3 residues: CASSKVRQVKPYGYTF. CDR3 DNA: TGTGCCAGCAGCAAAGTGAGGCAGGTTAAACCCTATGGCTACACCTTC.

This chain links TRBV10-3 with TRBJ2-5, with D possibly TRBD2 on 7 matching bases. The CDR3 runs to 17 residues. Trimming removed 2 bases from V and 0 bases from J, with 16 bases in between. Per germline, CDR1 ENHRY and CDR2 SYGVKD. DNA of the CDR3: TGTGCCATCAGTGAGGGGCCCGGGGGGCAATACCAAGAGACCCAGTACTTC. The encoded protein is CAISEGPGGQYQETQYF.

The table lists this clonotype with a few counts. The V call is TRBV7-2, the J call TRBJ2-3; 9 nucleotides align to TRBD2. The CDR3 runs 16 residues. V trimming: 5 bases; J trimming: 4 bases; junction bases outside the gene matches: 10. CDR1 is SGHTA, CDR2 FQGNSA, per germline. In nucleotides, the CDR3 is TGTGCCAGCAGCCACAACTCGCGGGGGGGCGCAGATACGCAGTATTTT. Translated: CASSHNSRGGADTQYF.

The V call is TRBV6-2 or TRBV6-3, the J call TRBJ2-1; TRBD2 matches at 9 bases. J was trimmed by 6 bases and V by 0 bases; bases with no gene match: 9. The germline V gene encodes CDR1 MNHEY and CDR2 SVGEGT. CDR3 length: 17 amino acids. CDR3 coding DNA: TGTGCCAGCAGTTACTCGACGAGCGGGGGGATTAGCAATGAGCAGTTCTTC. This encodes CASSYSTSGGISNEQFF.

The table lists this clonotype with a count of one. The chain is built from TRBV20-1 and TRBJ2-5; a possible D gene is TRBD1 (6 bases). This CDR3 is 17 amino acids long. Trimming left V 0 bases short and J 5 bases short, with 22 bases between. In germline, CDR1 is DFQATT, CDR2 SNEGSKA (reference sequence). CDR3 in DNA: TGCAGTGCTAGAGACCTCAGGGGAATAGGGATAGGGGAGACCCAGTACTTC. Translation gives CSARDLRGIGIGETQYF.

The CDR3 spells CASSPDRGGALVQYF. CDR3 in DNA: TGTGCCAGCAGCCCAGACCGGGGAGGGGCCTTGGTGCAGTATTTT. V gene TRBV11-1 combines with J gene TRBJ2-3; 7 nucleotides line up with TRBD2. J lost 11 bases, V lost 5 bases, and 16 bases had no gene match. The CDR3 is 15 residues long. Germline-derived CDR1 and CDR2 are SGHAT and FQDESV (reference sequence).